One and the same sample provided the 15 T cell receptor beta chains below, sequenced in a study of T-cell memory formation after mild COVID-19. TCRdb re-derived calls from the 5' RACE reads in MiXCR, one entry per CDR3 protein. The data show about 240,000 distinct CDR3 sequences, more than 8% seen once. The sample was PBMCs or a T cell subset sorted from them (not recorded which). The origin of the receptors is a man between 18 and 35 years old who had mild COVID-19 (a few samples of this study predate the infection). Cell type and time point are not known.

In this sample, this clonotype turned up a few times. The chain has TRBV6-5 and TRBJ2-3; 13 bases line up with TRBD2. Trimming at V came to 5 bases and at J to 5 bases, leaving 10 bases not matched to a gene. In germline, CDR1 is MNHEY, CDR2 SVGAGI. The CDR3 consists of 17 residues. The CDR3, as DNA: TGTGCCAGCAGTCGCACTAGCGGGGGGGCCCGAGGAGATACGCAGTATTTT. Residues: CASSRTSGGARGDTQYF.

This clonotype occurred a few times. V usage is TRBV7-3 and J usage is TRBJ1-6, with D possibly TRBD1 on 5 matching bases. This CDR3 is built from 14 residues. Germline V lookup: CDR1 SGHTA, CDR2 FQGTGA. V was pared by 8 bases and J by 9 bases, with 17 bases between. The CDR3 DNA sequence: TGTGCCAGCCGCGGAGCAGGGTCAGGTTCACCCCTCCACTTT. Protein: CASRGAGSGSPLHF. The variable domain in full, with the rest retrieved from reference TRBV7-3 and TRBJ1-6, is GAGVSQTPSNKVTEKGKYVELRCDPISGHTALYWYRQSLGQGPEFLIYFQGTGAADDSGLPNDRFFAVRPEGSVSTLKIQRTERGDSAVYLCASRGAGSGSPLHFGNGTRLTVT.

This clonotype was seen a handful of times. The CDR3 bases are TGCGCCAGCAGCTTGGCCTCCGGGACATTCCGTTACGAGCAGTACTTC. Its translation: CASSLASGTFRYEQYF. The rearrangement joins TRBV5-1 to TRBJ2-7; D is perhaps TRBD1 (6 bases). This CDR3 contains 16 residues. Deletions cut 0 bases from V and 4 bases from J, with 17 bases between. Germline lookup yields CDR1 SGHRS and CDR2 YFSETQ.

The V gene is TRBV20-1, the J gene TRBJ2-3, with 7 bases fitting TRBD1. CDR3 length: 14 residues. The J segment lost 2 bases and the V segment lost 8 bases, leaving 10 bases of the junction unmatched. Germline CDR1 is DFQATT and CDR2 is SNEGSKA (reference sequence). The CDR3 DNA reads TGCAGTACGAACAGGGGCAGGGACACAGATACGCAGTATTTT. Protein product: CSTNRGRDTDTQYF.

The chain couples TRBV7-9 to TRBJ2-3; 8 bases agree with TRBD1. The CDR3 runs to 14 residues. V dropped 3 bases and J dropped 6; count of bases not matched to a gene: 5. CDR1 SEHNR and CDR2 FQNEAQ come from the germline V gene (reference sequence). The CDR3 here is CASSFQGARDTQYF. For the CDR3, the DNA is TGTGCCAGCAGCTTTCAGGGGGCGCGGGATACGCAGTATTTT.

This clonotype was seen ten or more times. The chain combines TRBV14 with TRBJ1-2; D remains unclear. The CDR3 loop spans 13 amino acids. V lost 3 bases, J lost 4 bases, and 9 bases lay in between. Germline values: CDR1 SGHDN, CDR2 FVKESK. DNA of the CDR3: TGTGCCAGCAGCCACGGGCCTTCCTATGGCTACACCTTC. Amino acids: CASSHGPSYGYTF.

This clonotype showed up just a few times. The V and J genes are TRBV15 and TRBJ1-1; possible D gene TRBD1, 5 bases. The CDR3 contains 14 residues. V lost 5 bases, J lost 0 bases, and 10 bases lay in between. The V gene's germline CDR1 is LNHNV and CDR2 YYDKDF (reference sequence). DNA for the CDR3: TGTGCCACCAGCCCGGGGGGACTGAACACTGAAGCTTTCTTT. Its translation is CATSPGGLNTEAFF.

The table lists this clonotype with many counts. The chain links TRBV6-2 or TRBV6-3 to TRBJ2-1; no clear D gene. This CDR3 has 14 amino acids. Trimming stripped 0 bases from V and 4 bases from J, with 7 bases between. Germline V CDR1 and CDR2: MNHEY, SVGEGT. The CDR3 reads CASSYSISYNEQFF. In nucleotides, the CDR3 is TGTGCCAGCAGTTACTCAATTAGTTACAATGAGCAGTTCTTC.

J is TRBJ2-3 and V is TRBV6-2 or TRBV6-3; 8 nucleotides match TRBD2. The CDR3 length is 17 residues. J lost 2 bases, V lost 7 bases, and 14 bases had no gene match. CDR1 is MNHEY and CDR2 is SVGEGT in the germline V gene. The chain's CDR3 is CASTSQGAGENTDTQYF. The CDR3 region has the DNA TGTGCCAGCACTTCCCAAGGAGCGGGGGAGAACACAGATACGCAGTATTTT.

This clonotype was seen more than once but under ten times. V gene TRBV11-2 combines with J gene TRBJ2-1, with D maybe TRBD2 (5 bases). The CDR3 extends over 16 amino acids. Trimming took off 6 bases at V and 0 bases at J, with 15 bases between the two ends. The germline CDR1 and CDR2 sequences are SGHAT and FQNNGV. The CDR3 sequence: CASRGSGSSSYNEQFF. DNA of the CDR3: TGTGCCAGCAGGGGGTCGGGGTCCAGCTCCTACAATGAGCAGTTCTTC.

The chain links TRBV3-1 to TRBJ2-1, with a tentative D call TRBD2 (5 bases). Between the trimmed V and J ends, which lost 1 base and 3 bases, there was a span of 16 bases. This CDR3 contains 17 residues. The germline CDR1 and CDR2 sequences are LGHDT and YNNKEL (reference sequence). Here the CDR3 reads CASSQVGPSRVYNEQFF. In nucleotides, the CDR3 is TGTGCCAGCAGCCAAGTCGGGCCCTCGAGGGTCTACAATGAGCAGTTCTTC.

The V and J genes are TRBV10-3 and TRBJ2-1, with D perhaps matching TRBD2 (7 bases). V dropped 11 bases and J dropped 6 bases, with 17 bases sitting between them. Germline V gives CDR1 ENHRY, CDR2 SYGVKD. The CDR3 runs 13 residues. CDR3 in DNA: TGTGCCTCCCTCGGGGGGCTGGGCAATGAGCAGTTCTTC. Amino acids: CASLGGLGNEQFF.

This clonotype was seen a handful of times. The V gene is TRBV6-6, the J gene TRBJ2-1, with D hard to call. Germline values: CDR1 MNHNY, CDR2 SVGAGI (reference sequence). CDR3 length: 11 residues. V lost 9 bases and J lost 15, with 18 bases in between. The CDR3 bases are TGTGCCAGTCGGCTCGGGCTAGTTCCGTTCTTC. Its translation is CASRLGLVPFF.

The sample holds a few counts of this clonotype. J is TRBJ2-5 and V is TRBV9; TRBD2 is a possible D gene (7 bases). Deletions cut 0 bases from V and 4 bases from J, with 16 bases between. There are 16 residues in the CDR3. Germline V CDR1 and CDR2: SGDLS, YYNGEE. The CDR3 spells CASSVAEGGPGETQYF. The CDR3 bases are TGTGCCAGCAGCGTAGCGGAGGGGGGGCCGGGAGAGACCCAGTACTTC.

There are a few counts of this clonotype. The rearrangement links TRBV9 to TRBJ2-5; possible D gene TRBD1, 6 bases. The CDR3 length is 12 residues. Germline V gene data show CDR1 as SGDLS and CDR2 as YYNGEE. The V end was cut by 4 bases, the J end by 4 bases, with 8 bases between. CDR3 DNA: TGTGCCAGCAGCCAGGGGTCAGAGACCCAGTACTTC. It codes for CASSQGSETQYF.